The entry that follows covers one T cell receptor beta chain sequence. The antigen is not known. This specimen belongs to a study of cytomegalovirus exposure and HLA in healthy donors. Study-wide results and limits: In a later analysis, HLA-C alleles had the fewest associated TCRs, DRB1 alleles the most. In a later analysis, common viral pathogens appeared linked to several of the most significant clusters. Earlier analysis yielded a pattern in which most TCR beta V segments were productive about 90% or about 30% of the time.

The PCR made use of 60 Vbeta and 13 Jbeta primers. The assay was immunoSEQ multiplex PCR, and TCRdb's table has in-frame clones only and misses some. The table has over 100,000 clones, approximately 80% seen once; the top ten hold around 0.9%. The CDR3 totals 13 residues. From germline, CDR1 is SSHAT and CDR2 FNYEAQ (reference sequence). Germline trimming cut 5 bases from V and 6 bases from J; bases unmatched to any gene: 3. The chain recombines TRBV7-7 with TRBJ1-1; 10 bases line up with TRBD1. This receptor was obtained from a woman in her 30s in good health and CMV-seronegative. Sample: PBMCs. The CDR3 nucleotides read TGTGCCAGCAGCGACGGGACAGGGGCTGAAGCTTTCTTT. Amino acids: CASSDGTGAEAFF. The full variable domain, with the rest looked up from reference TRBV7-7 and TRBJ1-1, is GAGVSQSPRYKVTKRGQDVTLRCDPISSHATLYWYQQALGQGPEFLTYFNYEAQPDKSGLPSDRFSAERPEGSISTLTIQRTEQRDSAMYRCASSDGTGAEAFFGQGTRLTVV.